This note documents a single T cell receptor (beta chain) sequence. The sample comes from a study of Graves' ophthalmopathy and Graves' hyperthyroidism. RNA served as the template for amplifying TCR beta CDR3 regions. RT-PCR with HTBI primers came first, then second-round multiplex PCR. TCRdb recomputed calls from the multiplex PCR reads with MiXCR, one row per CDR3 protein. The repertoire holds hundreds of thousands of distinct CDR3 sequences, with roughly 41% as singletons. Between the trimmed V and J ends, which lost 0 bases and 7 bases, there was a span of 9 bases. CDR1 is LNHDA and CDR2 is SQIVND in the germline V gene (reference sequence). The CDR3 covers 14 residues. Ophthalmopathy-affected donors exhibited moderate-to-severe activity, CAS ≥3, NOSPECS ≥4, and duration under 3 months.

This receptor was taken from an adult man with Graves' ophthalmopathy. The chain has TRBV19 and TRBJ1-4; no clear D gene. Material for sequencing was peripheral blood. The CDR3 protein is CASSIDRGGEKLFF. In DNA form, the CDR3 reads TGTGCCAGTAGTATAGATCGGGGAGGTGAAAAACTGTTTTTT.